The 16 T cell receptor beta chains presented below share a single source sample, sequenced in a study of early T cells in non-severe SARS-CoV-2 infection listed by TCRdb under 2021. Libraries came from 5' RACE. This sample was sequenced with a NextSeq 500. The public reads were quality trimmed at Q25 with fastp and then assembled into clones with MiXCR by TCRdb, keeping productive beta chains. Here each entry gathers all rows of one CDR3 protein and keeps the most common genes and DNA. The sample table holds 65,000 to 80,000 distinct CDR3 sequences, of which 9.5% to 15% were seen once. In total, the top ten clones hold 1% to 1.4% of the sample. The sample consisted of whole blood. The receptor source for this set is an adult who was a healthcare worker with PCR-confirmed SARS-CoV-2 infection or an uninfected control (not recorded which).

This clonotype was recorded many times. The chain joins TRBV5-6 to TRBJ2-7, with D possibly TRBD1 on 5 matching bases. The CDR3 contains 14 residues. The V gene lost 4 bases and the J gene lost 5 bases, with 16 bases spanning the gap. Germline CDR1 and CDR2: SGHDT and YYEEEE. Here the CDR3 DNA reads TGTGCCAGCAGCCTCGACGAATGGGGCAACGAGCAGTACTTC. Translating gives CASSLDEWGNEQYF.

V and J are TRBV11-2 and TRBJ1-2; the match to TRBD1 covers 7 bases. The V gene's germline CDR1 is SGHAT and CDR2 FQNNGV. The CDR3 sequence is 14 residues long. Unmatched junction bases numbered 8, after V lost 6 bases and J lost 4 bases. DNA of the CDR3: TGTGCCAGCAGGAGGACAGGCTTTGGCTATGGCTACACCTTC. Protein sequence: CASRRTGFGYGYTF.

At least ten counts were recorded for this clonotype. This chain uses TRBV28 with TRBJ2-1; D possibly corresponds to TRBD1 (6 bases). CDR3 length: 13 residues. Germline V gene sequence: CDR1 MDHEN, CDR2 SYDVKM. The V gene lost 5 bases and the J gene lost 5 bases, with 10 bases spanning the gap. The CDR3 sequence: CASSPGGHNEQFF. The CDR3 DNA is TGTGCCAGCAGTCCTGGGGGCCACAATGAGCAGTTCTTC. The full variable domain, with the rest looked up from reference TRBV28 and TRBJ2-1, is DVKVTQSSRYLVKRTGEKVFLECVQDMDHENMFWYRQDPGLGLRLIYFSYDVKMKEKGDIPEGYSVSREKKERFSLILESASTNQTSMYLCASSPGGHNEQFFGPGTRLTVL.

This chain links TRBV28 with TRBJ2-3; the D gene is possibly TRBD2 (5 bases). The ends were cut back, 5 bases at V and 2 bases at J, with 20 bases in the middle. The CDR3 length is 17 residues. Germline loops: CDR1 MDHEN, CDR2 SYDVKM. The CDR3 is CASSPLPSRTVTDTQYF. CDR3 DNA sequence: TGTGCCAGCAGTCCCTTGCCTAGCCGTACAGTCACAGATACGCAGTATTTT.

V is TRBV11-3 and J is TRBJ2-2; 15 nucleotides align to TRBD2. From germline, CDR1 is SGHNT and CDR2 YENEEA. The CDR3 covers 17 residues. Trimming cost V 5 bases and J 4 bases; bases outside gene matches: 5. The DNA of the CDR3 is TGTGCCAGCAGCGAGGGACTAGCGGGAGGAGTCACCGGGGAGCTGTTTTTT. It specifies CASSEGLAGGVTGELFF.

There are many counts of this clonotype. This rearrangement joins TRBV30 to TRBJ1-4; D gene ambiguous. Per the germline V gene, CDR1 is GTSNPN and CDR2 is SVGIG (reference sequence). CDR3 size: 13 residues. Trimming removed 4 bases at V and 0 bases at J, with 6 bases between. Here the CDR3 reads CAWKQTTNEKLFF. The CDR3 DNA is TGTGCCTGGAAACAAACAACTAATGAAAAACTGTTTTTT.

The V and J genes are TRBV4-3 and TRBJ1-4, with D possibly matching TRBD1 (6 bases). Germline assignment: CDR1 LGHNA and CDR2 YSLEER. This CDR3 has 16 amino acids. V was cut by 0 bases and J by 0 bases, with 8 bases left in between. The CDR3 nucleotides read TGCGCCAGCAGCCAAGACGGACAGACAACTAATGAAAAACTGTTTTTT. Its protein product is CASSQDGQTTNEKLFF.

Regarding this clonotype: Since a much larger clone is just one base distant, this may be a read error. The rearrangement links TRBV27 to TRBJ2-2, with 8 bases matching TRBD1. Germline CDR1 is MNHEY and CDR2 is SMNVEV (reference sequence). The CDR3 runs 12 residues. V trimming: 5 bases; J trimming: 10 bases; junction bases outside the gene matches: 3. The CDR3 DNA reads TGTGCCAGCAGTCAGGGGGCTAAGGAGCTGTTTTTT. Amino acid sequence: CASSQGAKELFF.

This clonotype turned up a few times. This chain uses TRBV10-3 with TRBJ1-1; D call uncertain. Trimming removed 0 bases from V and 2 bases from J, with 4 bases in between. The CDR3 runs 13 residues. Germline CDR1 and CDR2: ENHRY and SYGVKD. The CDR3 nucleotides read TGTGCCATCAGTGAGTCAGGTAACACTGAAGCTTTCTTT. This encodes CAISESGNTEAFF.

This clonotype was counted at least ten times. V and J are TRBV4-3 and TRBJ1-3; D perhaps matches TRBD1 (6 bases). Germline V gene data show CDR1 as LGHNA and CDR2 as YSLEER. The CDR3 is 17 amino acids. The V end lost 4 bases, the J end lost 2 bases, and 18 bases lay between the germline ends. CDR3 coding DNA: TGCGCCAGCAGCCTGGACAGCTTCTTTACTCCTGGAAACACCATATATTTT. It codes for CASSLDSFFTPGNTIYF.

The sample holds many counts of this clonotype. V gene TRBV10-2 combines with J gene TRBJ2-7, with 8 positions matching TRBD1. V lost 10 bases to trimming and J lost 3 bases; unmatched junction nucleotides: 5. Germline CDR1 reads WSHSY; CDR2 reads SAAADI. The CDR3 is 12 amino acids. CDR3 sequence: CATTDRVYEQYF. CDR3 nucleotides: TGCGCCACCACGGACAGGGTCTACGAGCAGTACTTC.

This clonotype was detected many times. V usage is TRBV20-1 and J usage is TRBJ2-1, with D possibly being TRBD1 (5 bases). This CDR3 is built from 16 residues. In germline, CDR1 is DFQATT, CDR2 SNEGSKA (reference sequence). V lost 0 bases and J 7 bases, leaving 19 bases between the germline ends. The CDR3 sequence: CSARDTFRVSVNEQFF. As DNA, the CDR3 is TGCAGTGCTAGAGATACTTTCAGGGTTTCCGTGAATGAGCAGTTCTTC.

In this sample, this clonotype turned up many times. V usage is TRBV7-2 and J usage is TRBJ2-7; D might be TRBD2 (5 bases). Per germline, CDR1 SGHTA and CDR2 FQGNSA. This CDR3 contains 14 residues. The V and J ends lost 5 bases and 2 bases respectively, with 13 bases between them. For the CDR3, the DNA is TGTGCCAGCAGCGCGGTGGGAGTCCCCTACGAGCAGTACTTC. This encodes CASSAVGVPYEQYF.

The genes are TRBV10-3 and TRBJ1-5; possible D gene TRBD1, 5 bases. The V end lost 0 bases, the J end lost 7 bases, and 13 bases lay between the germline ends. The CDR3 contains 15 residues. CDR1 is ENHRY, CDR2 SYGVKD, per germline. CDR3 sequence: CAISESSLGGQPQHF. CDR3 coding DNA: TGTGCCATCAGTGAGTCGTCCCTCGGGGGGCAGCCCCAGCATTTT.

V usage is TRBV5-5 and J usage is TRBJ2-1; D gene ambiguous. V was clipped by 1 base and J by 8 bases, with 7 bases between them. The CDR3 contains 12 residues. Germline V lookup: CDR1 SGHKS, CDR2 YYEKEE (reference sequence). CDR3 residues: CASSLLSDEQFF. CDR3 bases: TGTGCCAGCAGCTTGTTAAGCGATGAGCAGTTCTTC.

V usage is TRBV7-9 and J usage is TRBJ1-1; D uncertain. V was trimmed by 6 bases and J by 0 bases, leaving 20 bases between them. The CDR3 has 17 amino acids. The V gene's germline CDR1 is SEHNR and CDR2 FQNEAQ (reference sequence). CDR3 nucleotides: TGTGCCAGCAGGCCTCCCCCCCAGGAGAGAATGAACACTGAAGCTTTCTTT. Protein sequence: CASRPPPQERMNTEAFF.